This T cell receptor (beta chain) comes out of a study of blood T cell repertoires in COVID-19. Study-level background: Acute and convalescent COVID-19 samples came from the United States, Italy and Spain. T cells, B-cell-depleted T cells, or PBMCs supplied cDNA or gDNA.

This clone has just a few counts. This study enrolled people aged 18 to 89 from about two dozen US geographic areas. The study assigned cohorts using participant-reported clinical history. The protocol was immunoSEQ multiplex PCR, while the TCRdb copy is restricted to in-frame clones and leaves out a portion. The sample shows about 330,000 clones, around 90% of them seen only once. V dropped 2 bases and J dropped 1 base, with 6 bases sitting between them. Germline CDR1 and CDR2: SQVTM and ANQGSEA. This CDR3 contains 13 residues. The TCR comes from a woman aged 25-40 years who had recovered from COVID-19. The specimen was PBMCs or T cells enriched from blood (not recorded which). The V and J genes are TRBV29-1 and TRBJ1-3, with D perhaps TRBD1 (5 bases). The DNA of the CDR3 is TGCAGCGTTGAACGGGGGTCTGGAAACACCATATATTTT. Protein sequence: CSVERGSGNTIYF.